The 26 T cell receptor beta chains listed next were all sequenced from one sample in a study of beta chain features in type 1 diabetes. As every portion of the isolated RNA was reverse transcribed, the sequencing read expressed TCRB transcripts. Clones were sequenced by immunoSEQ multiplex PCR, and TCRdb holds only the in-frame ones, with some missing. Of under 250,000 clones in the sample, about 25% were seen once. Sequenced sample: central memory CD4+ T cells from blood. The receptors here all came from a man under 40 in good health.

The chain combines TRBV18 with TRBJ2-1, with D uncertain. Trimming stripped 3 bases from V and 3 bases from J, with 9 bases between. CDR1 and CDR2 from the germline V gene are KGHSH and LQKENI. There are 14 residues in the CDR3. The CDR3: CASSPNLDYNEQFF. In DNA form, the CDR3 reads TGTGCCAGCTCACCCAACCTAGACTACAATGAGCAGTTCTTC.

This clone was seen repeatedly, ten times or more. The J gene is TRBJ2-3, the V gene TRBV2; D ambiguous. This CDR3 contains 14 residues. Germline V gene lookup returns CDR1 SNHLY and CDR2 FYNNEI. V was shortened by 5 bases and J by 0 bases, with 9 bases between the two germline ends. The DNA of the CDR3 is TGTGCCAGCAGTCAACGATCTAGCACAGATACGCAGTATTTT. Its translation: CASSQRSSTDTQYF.

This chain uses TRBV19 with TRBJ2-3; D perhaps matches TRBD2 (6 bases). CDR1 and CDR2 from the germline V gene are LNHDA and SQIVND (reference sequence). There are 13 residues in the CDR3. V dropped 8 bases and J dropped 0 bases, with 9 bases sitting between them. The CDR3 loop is CASQRASTDTQYF. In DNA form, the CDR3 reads TGTGCCAGTCAGCGGGCTAGCACAGATACGCAGTATTTT.

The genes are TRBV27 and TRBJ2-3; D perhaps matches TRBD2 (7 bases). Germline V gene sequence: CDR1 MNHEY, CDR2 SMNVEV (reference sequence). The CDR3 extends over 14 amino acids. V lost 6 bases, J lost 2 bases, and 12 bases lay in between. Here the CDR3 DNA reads TGTGCCAGCAGGGCGGGGGCCATCACAGATACGCAGTATTTT. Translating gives CASRAGAITDTQYF.

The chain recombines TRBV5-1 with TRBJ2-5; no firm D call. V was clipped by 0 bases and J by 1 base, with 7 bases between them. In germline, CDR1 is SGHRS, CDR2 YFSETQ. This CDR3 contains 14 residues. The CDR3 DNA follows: TGCGCCAGCAGCTTGGAGGGCGGCCAAGAGACCCAGTACTTC. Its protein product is CASSLEGGQETQYF.

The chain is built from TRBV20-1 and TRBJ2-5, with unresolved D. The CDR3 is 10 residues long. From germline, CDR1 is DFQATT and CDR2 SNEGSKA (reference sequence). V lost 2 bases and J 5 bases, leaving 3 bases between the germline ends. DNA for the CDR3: TGCAGTGCTAGAATCGAGACCCAGTACTTC. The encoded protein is CSARIETQYF.

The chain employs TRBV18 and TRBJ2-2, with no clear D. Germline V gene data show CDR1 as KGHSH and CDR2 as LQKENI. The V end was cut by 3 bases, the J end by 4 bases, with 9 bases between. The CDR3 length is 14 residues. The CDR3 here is CASSPGGITGELFF. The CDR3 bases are TGTGCCAGCTCACCGGGCGGAATCACCGGGGAGCTGTTTTTT.

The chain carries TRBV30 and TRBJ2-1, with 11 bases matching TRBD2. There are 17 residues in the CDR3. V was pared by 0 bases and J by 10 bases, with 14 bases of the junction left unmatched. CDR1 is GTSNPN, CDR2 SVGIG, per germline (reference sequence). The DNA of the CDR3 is TGTGCCTGGAGTGTACTAGCGGGAGCCACCTCCCAGAAAGAGCAGTTCTTC. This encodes CAWSVLAGATSQKEQFF.

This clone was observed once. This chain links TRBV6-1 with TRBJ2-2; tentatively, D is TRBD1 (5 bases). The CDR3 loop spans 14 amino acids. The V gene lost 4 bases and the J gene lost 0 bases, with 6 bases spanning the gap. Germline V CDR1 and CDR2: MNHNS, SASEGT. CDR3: CASSGQPNTGELFF. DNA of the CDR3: TGTGCCAGCAGTGGACAGCCGAACACCGGGGAGCTGTTTTTT.

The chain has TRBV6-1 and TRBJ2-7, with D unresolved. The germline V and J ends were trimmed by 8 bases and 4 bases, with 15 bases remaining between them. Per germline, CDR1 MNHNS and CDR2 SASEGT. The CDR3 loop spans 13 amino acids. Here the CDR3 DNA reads TGTGCCAGCCGGTTCGACCCGGCGTACGAGCAGTACTTC. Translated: CASRFDPAYEQYF.

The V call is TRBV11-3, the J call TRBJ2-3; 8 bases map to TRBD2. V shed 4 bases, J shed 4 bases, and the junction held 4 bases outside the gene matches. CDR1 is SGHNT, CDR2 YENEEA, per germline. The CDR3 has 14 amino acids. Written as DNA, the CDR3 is TGTGCCAGCAGCTATAGCGGGGTCGCAGATACGCAGTATTTT. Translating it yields CASSYSGVADTQYF.

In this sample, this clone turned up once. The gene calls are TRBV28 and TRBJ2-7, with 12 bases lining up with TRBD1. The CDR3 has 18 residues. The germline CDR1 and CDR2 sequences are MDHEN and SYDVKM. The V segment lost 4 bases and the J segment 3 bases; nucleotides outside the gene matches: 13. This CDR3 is CASSSSPGTGGVSYEQYF. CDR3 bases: TGTGCCAGCAGTTCGAGCCCGGGGACAGGGGGCGTGAGCTACGAGCAGTACTTC.

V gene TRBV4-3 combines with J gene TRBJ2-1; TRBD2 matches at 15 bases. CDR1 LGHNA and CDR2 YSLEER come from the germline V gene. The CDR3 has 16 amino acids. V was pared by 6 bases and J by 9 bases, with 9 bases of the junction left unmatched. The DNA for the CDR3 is TGCGCCAGCAGGGGACTAGCGGGGGGCCCAAACGGTGAGCAGTTCTTC. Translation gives CASRGLAGGPNGEQFF.

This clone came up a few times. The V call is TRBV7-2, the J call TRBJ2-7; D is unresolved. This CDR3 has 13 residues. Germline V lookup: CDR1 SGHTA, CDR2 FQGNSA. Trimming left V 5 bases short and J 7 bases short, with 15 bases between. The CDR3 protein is CASSMTAGREQYF. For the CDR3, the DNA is TGTGCCAGCAGCATGACGGCAGGAAGGGAGCAGTACTTC.

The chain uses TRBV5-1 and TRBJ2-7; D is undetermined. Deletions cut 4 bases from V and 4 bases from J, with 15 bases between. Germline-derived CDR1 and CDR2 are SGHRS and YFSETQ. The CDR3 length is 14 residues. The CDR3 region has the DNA TGCGCCAGCAGCCCCCTCGGCTTGGCGTACGAGCAGTACTTC. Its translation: CASSPLGLAYEQYF.

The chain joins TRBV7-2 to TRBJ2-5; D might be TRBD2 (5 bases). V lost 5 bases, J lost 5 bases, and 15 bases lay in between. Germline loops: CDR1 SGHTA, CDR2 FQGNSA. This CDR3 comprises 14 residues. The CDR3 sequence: CASSPGNRRETQYF. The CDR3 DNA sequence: TGTGCCAGCAGCCCCGGGAATAGGAGGGAGACCCAGTACTTC.

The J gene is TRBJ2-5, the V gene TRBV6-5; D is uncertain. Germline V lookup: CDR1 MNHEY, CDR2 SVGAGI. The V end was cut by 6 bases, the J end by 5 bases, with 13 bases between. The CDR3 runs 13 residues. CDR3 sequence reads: CASSRSAMETQYF. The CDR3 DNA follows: TGTGCCAGCAGCCGGTCTGCGATGGAGACCCAGTACTTC.

This CDR3 reads CASSANTRRDEQFF. CDR3 in DNA: TGTGCCAGCAGCGCTAACACGAGGCGGGATGAGCAGTTCTTC. The genes are TRBV9 and TRBJ2-1, with D perhaps TRBD2 (5 bases). CDR1 and CDR2 from the germline V gene are SGDLS and YYNGEE. V gave up 3 bases and J gave up 8 bases, with 15 bases separating them. The CDR3 sequence is 14 residues long. Supplemented by reference TRBV9 and TRBJ2-1, the full variable domain reads DSGVTQTPKHLITATGQRVTLRCSPRSGDLSVYWYQQSLDQGLQFLIQYYNGEERAKGNILERFSAQQFPDLHSELNLSSLELGDSALYFCASSANTRRDEQFFGPGTRLTVL.

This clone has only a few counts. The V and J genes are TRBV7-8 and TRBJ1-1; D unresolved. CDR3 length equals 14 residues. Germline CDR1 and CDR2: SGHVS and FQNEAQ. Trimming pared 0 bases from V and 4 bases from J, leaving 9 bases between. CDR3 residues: CASSLARGSTEAFF. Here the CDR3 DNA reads TGTGCCAGCAGCTTAGCTCGGGGTTCCACTGAAGCTTTCTTT.

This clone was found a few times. The CDR3 here is CASSPDRESAAFGGYTF. CDR3 DNA: TGTGCCAGCAGCCCTGACAGGGAGTCCGCTGCCTTCGGTGGCTACACCTTC. This chain links TRBV7-9 with TRBJ1-2, with 7 positions matching TRBD1. Trimming at V came to 5 bases and at J to 7 bases, leaving 19 bases not matched to a gene. Germline CDR1 SEHNR, CDR2 FQNEAQ (reference sequence). This CDR3 has 17 amino acids. The full variable domain, with the rest looked up from reference TRBV7-9 and TRBJ1-2, is DTGVSQNPRHKITKRGQNVTFRCDPISEHNRLYWYRQTLGQGPEFLTYFQNEAQLEKSRLLSDRFSAERPKGSFSTLEIQRTEQGDSAMYLCASSPDRESAAFGGYTFGSGTRLTVV.

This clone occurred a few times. Here the CDR3 reads CSVEFRSDTQYF. CDR3 coding DNA: TGCAGCGTTGAGTTTCGGTCAGATACGCAGTATTTT. The chain employs TRBV29-1 and TRBJ2-3; D call uncertain. Trimming removed 3 bases from V and 4 bases from J, with 8 bases in between. Germline lookup yields CDR1 SQVTM and CDR2 ANQGSEA. This CDR3 is 12 amino acids long.

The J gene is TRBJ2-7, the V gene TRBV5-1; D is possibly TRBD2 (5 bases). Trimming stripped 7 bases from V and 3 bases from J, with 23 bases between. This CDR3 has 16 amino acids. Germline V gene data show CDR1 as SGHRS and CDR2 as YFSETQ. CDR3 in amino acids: CASRSGLSSSGYEQYF. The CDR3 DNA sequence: TGCGCCAGCCGCTCCGGACTGTCAAGTTCAGGCTACGAGCAGTACTTC.

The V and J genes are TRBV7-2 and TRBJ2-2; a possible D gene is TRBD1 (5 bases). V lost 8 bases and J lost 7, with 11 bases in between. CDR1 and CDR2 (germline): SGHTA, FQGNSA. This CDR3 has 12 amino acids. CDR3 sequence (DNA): TGTGCCAGCGTTCCAAGGGGCGGGGAGCTGTTTTTT. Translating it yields CASVPRGGELFF.

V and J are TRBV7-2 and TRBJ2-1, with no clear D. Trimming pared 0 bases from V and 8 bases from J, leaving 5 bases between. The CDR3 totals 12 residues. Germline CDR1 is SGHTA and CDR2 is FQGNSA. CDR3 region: CASSLAAHEQFF. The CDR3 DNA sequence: TGTGCCAGCAGCTTAGCCGCGCATGAGCAGTTCTTC.

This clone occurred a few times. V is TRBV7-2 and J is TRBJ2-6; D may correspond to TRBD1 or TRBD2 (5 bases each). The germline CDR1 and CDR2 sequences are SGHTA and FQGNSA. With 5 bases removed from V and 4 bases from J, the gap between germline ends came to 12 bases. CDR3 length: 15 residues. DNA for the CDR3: TGTGCCAGCAGCCGCCCAGGGAGAGGGGCCAACGTCCTGACTTTC. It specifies CASSRPGRGANVLTF. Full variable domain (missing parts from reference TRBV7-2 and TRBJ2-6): GAGVSQSPSNKVTEKGKDVELRCDPISGHTALYWYRQSLGQGLEFLIYFQGNSAPDKSGLPSDRFSAERTGGSVSTLTIQRTQQEDSAVYLCASSRPGRGANVLTFGAGSRLTVL.

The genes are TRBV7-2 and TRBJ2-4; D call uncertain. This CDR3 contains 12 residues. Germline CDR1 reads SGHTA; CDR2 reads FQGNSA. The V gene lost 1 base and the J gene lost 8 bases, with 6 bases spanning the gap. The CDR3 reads CASSLDRDIQYF. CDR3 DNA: TGTGCCAGCAGCTTAGACAGAGACATTCAGTACTTC.